This T cell receptor (beta chain) was sequenced for a study of T cell repertoires in cytomegalovirus infection. The germline V gene has CDR1 MNHEY and CDR2 SVGEGT. The CDR3 extends over 18 amino acids. V was pared by 0 bases and J by 2 bases, with 10 bases of the junction left unmatched. TCRdb itself ran the reads through MiXCR, one entry per CDR3 protein. The sample yields 510,000 or so distinct CDR3 sequences, around 27% seen once. The receptor's source is a human donor in good health (CMV status not recorded). Some clones in this sample may be carry-over from other donors' samples. The chain couples TRBV6-2 or TRBV6-3 to TRBJ1-1; TRBD1 agrees at 9 bases. Input material: PBMCs. The CDR3 loop is CASSYSLAPGQGNTEAFF. The CDR3, as DNA: TGTGCCAGCAGTTACTCGTTGGCCCCGGGACAGGGAAACACTGAAGCTTTCTTT.